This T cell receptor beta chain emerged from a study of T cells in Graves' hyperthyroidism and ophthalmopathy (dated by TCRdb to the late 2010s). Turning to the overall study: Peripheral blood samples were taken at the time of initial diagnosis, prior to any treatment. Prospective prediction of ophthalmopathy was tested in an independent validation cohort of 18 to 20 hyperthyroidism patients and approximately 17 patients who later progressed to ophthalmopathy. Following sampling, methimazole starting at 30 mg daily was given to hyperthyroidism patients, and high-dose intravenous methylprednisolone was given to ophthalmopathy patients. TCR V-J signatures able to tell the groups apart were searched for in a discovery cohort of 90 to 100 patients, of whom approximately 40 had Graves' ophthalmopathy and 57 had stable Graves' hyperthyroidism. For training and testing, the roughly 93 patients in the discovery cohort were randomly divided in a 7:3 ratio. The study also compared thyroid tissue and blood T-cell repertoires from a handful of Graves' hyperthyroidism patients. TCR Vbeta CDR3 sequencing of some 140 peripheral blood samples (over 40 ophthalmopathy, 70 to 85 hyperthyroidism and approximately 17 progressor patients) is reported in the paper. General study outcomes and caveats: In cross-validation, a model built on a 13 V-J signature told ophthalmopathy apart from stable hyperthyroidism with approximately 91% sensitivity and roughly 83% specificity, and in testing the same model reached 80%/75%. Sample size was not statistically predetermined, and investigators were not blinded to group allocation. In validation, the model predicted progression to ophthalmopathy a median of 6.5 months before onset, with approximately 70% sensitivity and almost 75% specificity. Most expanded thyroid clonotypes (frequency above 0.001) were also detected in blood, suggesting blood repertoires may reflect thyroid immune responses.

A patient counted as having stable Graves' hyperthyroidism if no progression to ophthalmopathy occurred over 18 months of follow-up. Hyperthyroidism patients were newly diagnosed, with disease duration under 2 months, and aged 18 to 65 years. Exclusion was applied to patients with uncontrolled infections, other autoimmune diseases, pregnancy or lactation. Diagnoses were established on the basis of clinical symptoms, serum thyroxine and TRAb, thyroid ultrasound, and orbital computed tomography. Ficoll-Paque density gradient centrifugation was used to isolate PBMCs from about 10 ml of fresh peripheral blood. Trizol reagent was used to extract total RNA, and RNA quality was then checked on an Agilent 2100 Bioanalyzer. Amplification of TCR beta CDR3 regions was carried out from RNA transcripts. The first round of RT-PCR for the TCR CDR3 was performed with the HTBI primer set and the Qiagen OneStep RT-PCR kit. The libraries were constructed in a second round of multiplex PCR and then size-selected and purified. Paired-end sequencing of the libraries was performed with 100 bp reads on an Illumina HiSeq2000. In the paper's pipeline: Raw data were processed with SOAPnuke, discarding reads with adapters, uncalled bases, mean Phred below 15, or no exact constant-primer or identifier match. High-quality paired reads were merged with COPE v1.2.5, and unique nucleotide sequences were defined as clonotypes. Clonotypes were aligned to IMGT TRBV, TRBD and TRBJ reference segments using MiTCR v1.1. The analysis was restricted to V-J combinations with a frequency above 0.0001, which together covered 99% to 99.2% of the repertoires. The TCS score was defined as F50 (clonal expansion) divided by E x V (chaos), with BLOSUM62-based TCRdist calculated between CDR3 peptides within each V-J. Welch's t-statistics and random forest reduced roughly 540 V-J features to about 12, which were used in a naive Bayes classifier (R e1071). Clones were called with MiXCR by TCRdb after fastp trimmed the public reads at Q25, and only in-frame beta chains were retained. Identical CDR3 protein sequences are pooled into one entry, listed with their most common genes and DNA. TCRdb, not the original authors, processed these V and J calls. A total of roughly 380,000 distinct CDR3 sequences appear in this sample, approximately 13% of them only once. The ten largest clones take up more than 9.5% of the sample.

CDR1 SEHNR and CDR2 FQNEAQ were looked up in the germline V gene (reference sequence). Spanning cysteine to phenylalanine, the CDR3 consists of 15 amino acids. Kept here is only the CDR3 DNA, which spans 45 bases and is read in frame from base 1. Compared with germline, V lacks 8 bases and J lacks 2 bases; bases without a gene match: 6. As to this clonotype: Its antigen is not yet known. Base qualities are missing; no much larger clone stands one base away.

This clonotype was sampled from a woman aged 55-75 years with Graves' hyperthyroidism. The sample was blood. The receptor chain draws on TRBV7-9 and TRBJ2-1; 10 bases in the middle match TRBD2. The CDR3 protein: CASVLAGVPYNEQFF. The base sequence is TGTGCCAGCGTTCTAGCGGGAGTTCCCTACAATGAGCAGTTCTTC.